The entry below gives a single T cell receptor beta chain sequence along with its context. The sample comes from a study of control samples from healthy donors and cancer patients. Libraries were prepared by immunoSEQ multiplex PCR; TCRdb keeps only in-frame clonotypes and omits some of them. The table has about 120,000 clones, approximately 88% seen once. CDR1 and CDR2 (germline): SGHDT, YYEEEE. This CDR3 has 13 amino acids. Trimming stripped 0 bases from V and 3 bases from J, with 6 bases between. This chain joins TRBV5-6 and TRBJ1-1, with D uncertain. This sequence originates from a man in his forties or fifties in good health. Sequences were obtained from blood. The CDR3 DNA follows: TGTGCCAGCAGCTTGGGATGGGACACTGAAGCTTTCTTT. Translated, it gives CASSLGWDTEAFF.